One and the same sample provided the 19 T cell receptor beta chains below, sequenced in a study of shared clonotypes between healthy human individuals (dated by TCRdb to 2018 to 2021). Preparation of the library involved the immunoSEQ multiplex PCR assay. The immuneACCESS repertoire file appears here via TCRdb, limited to in-frame rearrangements. These files lack a portion of the clones; in checked studies, under half of the deficit traces to unresolved V genes, and the cause of the others is not known. Here the sample has some 1.4 million clones; around 95% occur a single time. 0.95% to 1.5% of the sample belongs to the ten largest clones. Input material: naive CD4+ T cells sorted from blood. The sample's cell subset or site, from its label and the paper: CD45RA+ positively selected. The receptors stem from a man aged 30 to 45 in good health.

This clone was observed a single time. J is TRBJ2-7 and V is TRBV29-1, with 8 bases lining up with TRBD1. Trimming at V came to 7 bases and at J to 3 bases, leaving 5 bases not matched to a gene. Germline loops: CDR1 SQVTM, CDR2 ANQGSEA. The length of the CDR3 is 12 residues. The CDR3 spells CSAFTGGYEQYF. In DNA form, the CDR3 reads TGCAGCGCCTTTACAGGGGGCTACGAGCAGTACTTC.

The V and J genes are TRBV29-1 and TRBJ2-7, with TRBD2 identical over 8 bases. The V and J ends lost 5 bases and 4 bases, in that order; junction bases with no gene match: 4. Germline assignment: CDR1 SQVTM and CDR2 ANQGSEA. The CDR3 loop spans 12 amino acids. In nucleotides, the CDR3 is TGCAGCGTTCTTAGCGGGATATACGAGCAGTACTTC. Translated: CSVLSGIYEQYF.

The chain uses TRBV14 and TRBJ2-1; TRBD2 aligns across 12 bases. V shed 2 bases, J shed 4 bases, and the junction held 9 bases outside the gene matches. This CDR3 comprises 18 residues. Germline V gene sequence: CDR1 SGHDN, CDR2 FVKESK. As DNA, the CDR3 is TGTGCCAGCAGCCAAATCGGTCTAGCGGGAGGGGTTTACAATGAGCAGTTCTTC. Protein product: CASSQIGLAGGVYNEQFF.

The chain combines TRBV15 with TRBJ1-5; D is uncertain. The ends were cut back, 4 bases at V and 7 bases at J, with 14 bases in the middle. CDR1 LNHNV and CDR2 YYDKDF come from the germline V gene (reference sequence). There are 14 residues in the CDR3. The CDR3, as DNA: TGTGCCACCAGCACAGAAGGGTGGAACCAGCCCCAGCATTTT. Translating it yields CATSTEGWNQPQHF.

The genes are TRBV15 and TRBJ2-7; 7 bases map to TRBD1. CDR3 length: 19 amino acids. The germline gives CDR1 LNHNV, CDR2 YYDKDF (reference sequence). V trimming: 0 bases; J trimming: 0 bases; junction bases outside the gene matches: 14. The CDR3 DNA is TGTGCCACCAGCAGAGACATCCTTACGTGGGACAGAGACTCCTACGAGCAGTACTTC. This gives the protein CATSRDILTWDRDSYEQYF.

This clone was found a few times. The rearrangement joins TRBV28 to TRBJ1-5, with D hard to call. V was shortened by 5 bases and J by 7 bases, with 9 bases between the two germline ends. The CDR3 loop spans 12 amino acids. Germline CDR1 and CDR2: MDHEN and SYDVKM. The CDR3 bases are TGTGCCAGCAGTCTAGCTCGACAGCCCCAGCATTTT. The encoded protein is CASSLARQPQHF.

This CDR3 reads CASSEVTRLNTIYF. Here the CDR3 DNA reads TGTGCCAGCAGTGAAGTCACCAGGTTGAACACCATATATTTT. V is TRBV6-1 and J is TRBJ1-3; no clear D. Germline V lookup: CDR1 MNHNS, CDR2 SASEGT. The CDR3 contains 14 residues. V lost 1 base and J 7 bases, leaving 11 bases between the germline ends.

The rearrangement links TRBV4-1 to TRBJ2-5; 8 positions match TRBD1. With V trimmed by 4 bases and J by 2 bases, 6 bases remained unmatched. The CDR3 sequence is 15 residues long. The germline V gene has CDR1 MGHRA and CDR2 YSYEKL. The CDR3, as DNA: TGCGCCAGCAGCCCAGCCTGGACAGGGCAAGAGACCCAGTACTTC. Its protein is CASSPAWTGQETQYF.

The chain joins TRBV5-1 to TRBJ2-1, with TRBD2 matching over 9 bases. The junction had 6 bases not matched to a gene; V was cut back by 0 bases and J by 8 bases. This CDR3 has 15 residues. Germline CDR1 reads SGHRS; CDR2 reads YFSETQ. The CDR3 DNA is TGCGCCAGCAGCTTGGGGTCTAGCGGGATCCATGAGCAGTTCTTC. Protein sequence: CASSLGSSGIHEQFF.

The chain is built from TRBV11-2 and TRBJ2-7, with 15 nucleotides matching TRBD2. The V gene end was trimmed by 6 bases and the J gene end by 1 base; junction bases not matched to a gene: 7. The CDR3 is 17 residues long. Looked up from germline, CDR1 is SGHAT and CDR2 is FQNNGV. CDR3 nucleotides: TGTGCCAGCAGAGGACTAGCGGGAGGGCCTGGTTCCTACGAGCAGTACTTC. Amino acids: CASRGLAGGPGSYEQYF.

The chain has TRBV21-1 and TRBJ2-7; the table's D call, TRBD2, has no DNA check behind it. TRBV21-1 is an annotated pseudogene. This CDR3 is 19 amino acids long. The CDR3 loop reads CASSKVHGRANPSSDEQYF. The CDR3 nucleotides are TGTGCCAGCAGCAAAGTACACGGGAGGGCCAATCCTTCTTCGGACGAGCAGTACTTC.

The chain couples TRBV28 to TRBJ2-2, with TRBD1 identical over 8 bases. Trimming at V came to 5 bases and at J to 5 bases, leaving 4 bases not matched to a gene. The germline V gene encodes CDR1 MDHEN and CDR2 SYDVKM. CDR3 length: 14 residues. The CDR3 here is CASSRQGATGELFF. The DNA for the CDR3 is TGTGCCAGCAGTCGCCAGGGGGCAACCGGGGAGCTGTTTTTT.

V and J are TRBV4-3 and TRBJ2-3, with D possibly being TRBD1 or TRBD2 (5 bases each). V dropped 0 bases and J dropped 0 bases, with 10 bases sitting between them. Germline CDR1 and CDR2: LGHNA and YSLEER. CDR3 length: 16 amino acids. In DNA form, the CDR3 reads TGCGCCAGCAGCCAAGATCGGGGACGAAGCACAGATACGCAGTATTTT. It translates to CASSQDRGRSTDTQYF.

V usage is TRBV11-2 and J usage is TRBJ2-1; 10 bases are a match to TRBD2. Germline V gene data show CDR1 as SGHAT and CDR2 as FQNNGV. V shed 5 bases and J 11 bases; nucleotides not matched to a gene: 12. The CDR3 has 15 amino acids. CDR3: CASSPEREGRGKQFF. CDR3 DNA: TGTGCCAGCAGCCCAGAGCGGGAGGGCCGAGGTAAGCAGTTCTTC.

The rearrangement joins TRBV2 to TRBJ1-1; D is uncertain. V dropped 6 bases and J dropped 1 base, with 12 bases sitting between them. CDR3 length: 14 amino acids. Looked up from germline, CDR1 is SNHLY and CDR2 is FYNNEI. CDR3 sequence reads: CASSLGLANTEAFF. CDR3 sequence (DNA): TGTGCCAGCAGCCTCGGACTTGCGAACACTGAAGCTTTCTTT.

The chain combines TRBV9 with TRBJ2-1; 10 nucleotides align to TRBD2. V was clipped by 0 bases and J by 6 bases; unmatched bases: 6. This CDR3 comprises 16 residues. Germline V gene data show CDR1 as SGDLS and CDR2 as YYNGEE. This chain's CDR3 is CASSVDPSGSPNEQFF. CDR3 in DNA: TGTGCCAGCAGCGTAGACCCTAGCGGGAGTCCCAATGAGCAGTTCTTC.

The gene calls are TRBV5-1 and TRBJ2-5; 12 bases are a match to TRBD2. Germline V lookup: CDR1 SGHRS, CDR2 YFSETQ. Trimming took 4 bases from V and 4 from J; bases not matched to a gene: 8. This CDR3 region has 16 residues. The CDR3 nucleotides read TGCGCCAGCAGCCTTGGGGCTAGCGGGAGGGGAGAGACCCAGTACTTC. Encoded protein: CASSLGASGRGETQYF.

This clone was seen once. V gene TRBV15 combines with J gene TRBJ2-3; TRBD2 agrees at 12 bases. After removal of 1 base from V and 3 bases from J, the junction contained 11 bases not matched to a gene. Germline V lookup: CDR1 LNHNV, CDR2 YYDKDF (reference sequence). The CDR3 covers 19 residues. DNA of the CDR3: TGTGCCACCAGCAGAGTTAGGGCTAGCGGGAGGGCCGGTACAGATACGCAGTATTTT. It encodes CATSRVRASGRAGTDTQYF.

This chain connects TRBV6-6 to TRBJ2-7, with 8 nucleotides matching TRBD2. The CDR3 covers 13 residues. Germline CDR1 is MNHNY and CDR2 is SVGAGI (reference sequence). J was trimmed by 6 bases and V by 10 bases; bases with no gene match: 11. CDR3: CATRGGGKGEQYF. DNA of the CDR3: TGTGCCACCCGGGGGGGAGGGAAGGGCGAGCAGTACTTC.